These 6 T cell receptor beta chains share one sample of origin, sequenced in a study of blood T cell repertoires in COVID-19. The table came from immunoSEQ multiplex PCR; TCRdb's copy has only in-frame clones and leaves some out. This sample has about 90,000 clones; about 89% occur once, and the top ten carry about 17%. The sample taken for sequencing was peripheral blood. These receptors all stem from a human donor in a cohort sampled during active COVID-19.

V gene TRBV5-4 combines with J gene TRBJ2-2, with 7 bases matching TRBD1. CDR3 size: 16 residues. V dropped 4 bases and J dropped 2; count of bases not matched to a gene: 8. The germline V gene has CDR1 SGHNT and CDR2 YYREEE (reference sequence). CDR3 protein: CASSPENRGNTGELFF. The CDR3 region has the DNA TGTGCCAGCAGCCCCGAAAACAGGGGAAACACCGGGGAGCTGTTTTTT. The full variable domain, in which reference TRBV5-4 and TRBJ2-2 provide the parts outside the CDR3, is ETGVTQSPTHLIKTRGQQVTLRCSSQSGHNTVSWYQQALGQGPQFIFQYYREEENGRGNFPPRFSGLQFPNYSSELNVNALELDDSALYLCASSPENRGNTGELFFGEGSRLTVL.

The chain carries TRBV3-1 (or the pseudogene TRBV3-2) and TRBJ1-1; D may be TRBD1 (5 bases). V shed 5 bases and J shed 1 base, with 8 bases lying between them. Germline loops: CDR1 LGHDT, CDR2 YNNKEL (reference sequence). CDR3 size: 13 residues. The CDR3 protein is CASSSGQNTEAFF. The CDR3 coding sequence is TGTGCCAGCAGCTCCGGACAGAACACTGAAGCTTTCTTT.

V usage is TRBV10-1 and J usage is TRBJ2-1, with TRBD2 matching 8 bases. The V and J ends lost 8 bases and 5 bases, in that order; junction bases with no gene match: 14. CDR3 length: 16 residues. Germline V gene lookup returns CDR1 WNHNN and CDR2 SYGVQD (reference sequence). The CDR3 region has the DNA TGCGCCAGCCGGCCAGGTAGAGCGGGGGCCCACAATGAGCAGTTCTTC. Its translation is CASRPGRAGAHNEQFF.

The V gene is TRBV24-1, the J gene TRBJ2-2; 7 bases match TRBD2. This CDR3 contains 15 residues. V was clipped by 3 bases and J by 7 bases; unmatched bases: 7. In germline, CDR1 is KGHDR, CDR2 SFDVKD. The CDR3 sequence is CATSDPTRGGGELFF. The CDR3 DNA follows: TGTGCCACCAGTGATCCCACACGCGGGGGCGGGGAGCTGTTTTTT.

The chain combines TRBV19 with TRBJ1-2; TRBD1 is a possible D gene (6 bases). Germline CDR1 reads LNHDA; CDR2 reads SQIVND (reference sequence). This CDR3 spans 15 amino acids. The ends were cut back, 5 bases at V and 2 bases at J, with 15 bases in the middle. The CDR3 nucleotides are TGTGCCAGTAGTCAGGGGCAAATTTTCAACTATGGCTACACCTTC. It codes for CASSQGQIFNYGYTF.

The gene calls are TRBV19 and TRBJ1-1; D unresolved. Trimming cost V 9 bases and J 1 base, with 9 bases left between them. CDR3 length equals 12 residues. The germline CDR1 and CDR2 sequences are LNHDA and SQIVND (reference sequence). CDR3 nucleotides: TGTGCCAGCTTGGACTCGAACACTGAAGCTTTCTTT. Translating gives CASLDSNTEAFF.